This T cell receptor (beta chain) was identified during a study of T-cell memory formation after mild COVID-19. Overall study findings and caveats: Later expanders leaned CD4+, whereas day 15 to 85 contracting clones were balanced CD4/CD8. Memory cells collected pre-infection included some clones that later responded, suggesting cross-reactive memory joined.

With respect to this clonotype: Its target is not known.

The V gene end was trimmed by 1 base and the J gene end by 8 bases; junction bases not matched to a gene: 11. Germline V CDR1 and CDR2: SGHTA, FQGNSA. This CDR3 has 16 amino acids. The TCR alpha and TCR beta cDNA libraries, bearing sample barcodes and UMIs, were generated by 5'RACE using constant-segment primers. TCRdb re-called the 5' RACE reads with MiXCR, one entry per CDR3 protein. The sample includes hundreds of thousands of distinct CDR3 sequences, approximately 23% of them seen just once. Source material: PBMCs or a T cell subset sorted from them (not recorded which). The TCR comes from an adult woman who had mild COVID-19 (a few samples of this study predate the infection). Cell type and time point are not known. This rearrangement joins TRBV7-2 to TRBJ1-2; the match to TRBD1 covers 9 bases. The CDR3: CASSLVGAGQGKGYTF. The DNA for the CDR3 is TGTGCCAGCAGCTTAGTTGGTGCGGGACAGGGCAAGGGCTACACCTTC.